This paragraph reports one T cell receptor beta chain. The antigen is not known. Germline V lookup: CDR1 MNHNS, CDR2 SASEGT. The V and J ends lost 5 bases and 1 base respectively, with 11 bases between them. CDR3 length: 14 residues. This entry belongs to a study of T cells in Graves' hyperthyroidism and ophthalmopathy. Broader study findings: The blood repertoire included most of the expanded thyroid clonotypes above 0.001.

Lactation, pregnancy, other autoimmune disease or uncontrolled infection excluded patients. PBMCs were derived from approximately 10 ml fresh peripheral blood. Amplified TCR beta CDR3 regions came from RNA transcripts. TCR CDR3 regions were first amplified by RT-PCR with HTBI primers. MiXCR, run by TCRdb on the multiplex PCR reads, gives a single entry per CDR3 protein. Among about 610,000 distinct CDR3 sequences listed, about 15% were seen once. This chain joins TRBV6-1 and TRBJ2-5; D may be TRBD1 (6 bases). The TCR was taken from a middle-aged woman with Graves' ophthalmopathy. Sample: blood. CDR3 nucleotides: TGTGCCAGCAGTCTAGGACAGTCCCAAGAGACCCAGTACTTC. Encoded protein: CASSLGQSQETQYF.